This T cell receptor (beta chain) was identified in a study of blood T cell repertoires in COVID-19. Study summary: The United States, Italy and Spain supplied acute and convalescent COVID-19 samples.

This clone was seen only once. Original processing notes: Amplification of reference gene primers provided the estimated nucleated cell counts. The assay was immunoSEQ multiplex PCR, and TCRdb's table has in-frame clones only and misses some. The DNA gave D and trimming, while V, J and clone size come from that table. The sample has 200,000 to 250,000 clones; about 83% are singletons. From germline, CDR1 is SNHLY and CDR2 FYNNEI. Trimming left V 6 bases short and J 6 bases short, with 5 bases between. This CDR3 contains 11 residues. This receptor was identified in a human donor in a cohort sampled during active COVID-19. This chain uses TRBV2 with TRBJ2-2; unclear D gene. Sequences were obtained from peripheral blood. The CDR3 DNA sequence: TGTGCCAGCAGCTACGCCGGGGAGCTGTTTTTT. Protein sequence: CASSYAGELFF.